These 2 T cell receptor beta chains originate from one sample sequenced in a study of identical twins. One entry per CDR3 protein results from TCRdb running MiXCR on the 5' RACE reads. The sample lists more than 650,000 distinct CDR3 sequences, 5.5% to 6.5% occurring once. Material: naive T cells sorted from blood. Receptors were obtained from a young man in good health.

This clonotype was seen at least ten times. The chain is built from TRBV15 and TRBJ2-7; no clear D. Per the germline V gene, CDR1 is LNHNV and CDR2 is YYDKDF (reference sequence). V lost 0 bases to trimming and J lost 4 bases, with 13 bases between them. The CDR3 contains 15 residues. The CDR3 coding sequence is TGTGCCACCAGCAGAGAGGGCGGCGCGATTTACGAGCAGTACTTC. This sequence encodes CATSREGGAIYEQYF.

This clonotype was observed at least ten times. The chain employs TRBV3-1 and TRBJ1-2, with TRBD1 as a possible D gene (6 bases). The CDR3 contains 14 residues. Trimming pared 2 bases from V and 7 bases from J, leaving 14 bases between. Germline assignment: CDR1 LGHDT and CDR2 YNNKEL (reference sequence). The CDR3 DNA is TGTGCCAGCAGCCAACGCCAACAGGGATTTGGCTACACCTTC. Amino acid sequence: CASSQRQQGFGYTF.